Shown below are 14 T cell receptor beta chains from a single sample sequenced in a study of cytomegalovirus exposure and HLA in healthy donors. 60 Vbeta and 13 Jbeta primers were used in PCR. Clones were read by immunoSEQ multiplex PCR, and TCRdb kept only the in-frame ones, dropping some. The sample shows some 110,000 clones, over 60% of them seen only once. Sample: PBMCs. These receptors were taken from a woman aged 18-29 years in good health and CMV-seropositive.

V usage is TRBV2 and J usage is TRBJ2-5, with D perhaps TRBD1 (6 bases). Germline V gene data show CDR1 as SNHLY and CDR2 as FYNNEI. The length of the CDR3 is 17 residues. V was clipped by 7 bases and J by 5 bases, with 26 bases between them. CDR3 loop: CASTGQGFGEVRETQYF. The CDR3 DNA reads TGTGCCAGCACCGGGCAGGGGTTCGGTGAGGTCCGCGAGACCCAGTACTTC. Together with reference TRBV2 and TRBJ2-5, the CDR3 gives the full variable domain: EPEVTQTPSHQVTQMGQEVILRCVPISNHLYFYWYRQILGQKVEFLVSFYNNEISEKSEIFDDQFSVERPDGSNFTLKIRSTKLEDSAMYFCASTGQGFGEVRETQYFGPGTRLLVL.

This clone has only a few counts. This chain joins TRBV28 and TRBJ2-7; D is uncertain. There are 13 residues in the CDR3. V lost 4 bases, J lost 1 base, and 8 bases lay in between. CDR1 and CDR2 (germline): MDHEN, SYDVKM. The CDR3 region has the DNA TGTGCCAGCAGTTCCGACAATTCCTACGAGCAGTACTTC. It translates to CASSSDNSYEQYF.

This clone was picked up a small number of times. The chain joins TRBV9 to TRBJ2-3; no firm D call. With 3 bases removed from V and 0 bases from J, the gap between germline ends came to 8 bases. CDR3 length equals 14 residues. The germline V gene encodes CDR1 SGDLS and CDR2 YYNGEE. This CDR3 reads CASSDGLSTDTQYF. The CDR3 coding sequence is TGTGCCAGCAGCGATGGGCTTAGCACAGATACGCAGTATTTT.

As DNA, the CDR3 is TGTGCCAGCAGTCCAAGGGACAGGGGGGAAACTGAAGCTTTCTTT. Amino acid sequence: CASSPRDRGETEAFF. V and J are TRBV6-1 and TRBJ1-1; 11 bases line up with TRBD1. The CDR3 runs 15 residues. From germline, CDR1 is MNHNS and CDR2 SASEGT. V shed 5 bases and J 5 bases; nucleotides not matched to a gene: 7.

This chain uses TRBV5-5 with TRBJ1-3; D uncertain. Germline values: CDR1 SGHKS, CDR2 YYEKEE (reference sequence). This CDR3 is built from 16 residues. The ends were cut back, 0 bases at V and 1 base at J, with 11 bases in the middle. CDR3 protein: CASSLAGPESGNTIYF. The CDR3 bases are TGTGCCAGCAGCTTGGCAGGTCCTGAATCTGGAAACACCATATATTTT.

The chain carries TRBV7-9 and TRBJ2-1; weak D call: TRBD2 (6 bases). V was pared by 5 bases and J by 6 bases, with 14 bases between. The CDR3 is 14 amino acids. The germline gives CDR1 SEHNR, CDR2 FQNEAQ (reference sequence). DNA for the CDR3: TGTGCCAGCAGCCCTCTGGGGGGAAGCAATGAGCAGTTCTTC. Translated, it gives CASSPLGGSNEQFF.

This rearrangement joins TRBV6-6 to TRBJ2-1; 13 positions agree with TRBD2. CDR1 and CDR2 (germline): MNHNY, SVGAGI (reference sequence). Trimming cost V 6 bases and J 7 bases; bases outside gene matches: 9. This CDR3 is 16 amino acids long. CDR3 amino acids: CASSRAPGLAGNEQFF. In nucleotides, the CDR3 is TGTGCCAGCAGCCGTGCTCCGGGACTAGCGGGAAATGAGCAGTTCTTC.

The chain is built from TRBV9 and TRBJ2-3; 8 nucleotides line up with TRBD2. The CDR3 runs 16 residues. J gave up 2 bases and V 4 bases, and 9 bases lay outside the gene matches. CDR1 and CDR2 (germline): SGDLS, YYNGEE. The CDR3 region is CASSITSGLPTDTQYF. CDR3 DNA sequence: TGTGCCAGCAGCATAACTAGCGGCCTCCCCACAGATACGCAGTATTTT.

The V call is TRBV5-1, the J call TRBJ2-3; 7 bases map to TRBD2. The CDR3 totals 15 residues. J was trimmed by 6 bases and V by 4 bases; bases with no gene match: 11. Per germline, CDR1 SGHRS and CDR2 YFSETQ. The CDR3 reads CASSTTGGLADTQYF. The CDR3 region has the DNA TGCGCCAGCAGCACTACGGGGGGATTGGCGGATACGCAGTATTTT.

The V gene is TRBV13, the J gene TRBJ2-7, with 8 bases matching TRBD1. With V trimmed by 3 bases and J by 3 bases, 7 bases remained unmatched. Germline V lookup: CDR1 PRHDT, CDR2 FYEKMQ (reference sequence). The CDR3 is 15 residues long. In DNA form, the CDR3 reads TGTGCCAGCAGCTTGTCAGGGGGCGCATTCTACGAGCAGTACTTC. This encodes CASSLSGGAFYEQYF.

V is TRBV6-5 and J is TRBJ2-1; tentatively, D is TRBD1 (5 bases). The V and J ends lost 0 bases and 7 bases respectively, with 13 bases between them. CDR3 length: 15 amino acids. From germline, CDR1 is MNHEY and CDR2 SVGAGI. CDR3 loop: CASSYSTETFNEQFF. The CDR3 nucleotides are TGTGCCAGCAGTTACTCGACAGAGACGTTTAATGAGCAGTTCTTC.

As regards this clone: One end of the junction does not line up with germline, which may come from a read error. The V and J genes are TRBV27 and TRBJ1-5; D is unclear. Germline-derived CDR1 and CDR2 are MNHEY and SMNVEV (reference sequence). The CDR3 has 13 residues. The CDR3 is CASCFSVNQPQHF. CDR3 sequence (DNA): TGTGCCAGCTGTTTCAGTGTGAATCAGCCCCAGCATTTT.

The chain combines TRBV7-3 with TRBJ2-2; D is unclear. The CDR3 totals 14 residues. From germline, CDR1 is SGHTA and CDR2 FQGTGA. Between the trimmed V and J ends, which lost 5 bases and 1 base, there was a span of 8 bases. CDR3 residues: CASSPTRNTGELFF. CDR3 DNA sequence: TGTGCCAGCAGCCCGACACGGAACACCGGGGAGCTGTTTTTT.

In this sample, this clone turned up once. This rearrangement joins TRBV7-6 to TRBJ2-7, with 7 nucleotides matching TRBD2. With V trimmed by 5 bases and J by 1 base, 11 bases remained unmatched. CDR1 and CDR2 (germline): SGHVS, FNYEAQ. The length of the CDR3 is 16 residues. The CDR3 reads CASSENLGGRSYEQYF. In nucleotides, the CDR3 is TGTGCCAGCAGCGAGAATCTGGGGGGGAGGTCCTACGAGCAGTACTTC.